The 22 T cell receptor beta chains in this list originate from one sample, sequenced in a study of early T cells in non-severe SARS-CoV-2 infection. A single record per CDR3 protein comes from TCRdb applying MiXCR to the 5' RACE reads. Of about 61,000 distinct CDR3 sequences in the sample, approximately 12% were seen once. The material was whole blood, obtained at baseline. The receptors here all came from an adult who was a healthcare worker with PCR-confirmed SARS-CoV-2 infection or an uninfected control (not recorded which). The donor label of this sample is uncertain.

The rearrangement joins TRBV7-8 to TRBJ1-5; D is perhaps TRBD1 (5 bases). Germline V lookup: CDR1 SGHVS, CDR2 FQNEAQ. V dropped 2 bases and J dropped 2 bases, with 10 bases sitting between them. The CDR3 is 15 residues long. The CDR3 DNA sequence: TGTGCCAGCAGCTTACAGGGTATTGGCAATCAGCCCCAGCATTTT. This gives the protein CASSLQGIGNQPQHF.

This clonotype was seen a few times. V is TRBV12-3 or TRBV12-4 and J is TRBJ2-3, with unresolved D. The ends were cut back, 1 base at V and 4 bases at J, with 6 bases in the middle. The CDR3 contains 13 residues. The DNA of the CDR3 is TGTGCCAGCAGTTTAGAGGGCCCAGATACGCAGTATTTT. This sequence encodes CASSLEGPDTQYF.

J is TRBJ2-1 and V is TRBV5-1; tentative D call: TRBD2 (5 bases). V was shortened by 0 bases and J by 7 bases, with 20 bases between the two germline ends. Germline assignment: CDR1 SGHRS and CDR2 YFSETQ. This CDR3 is 17 amino acids long. The CDR3: CASSLGSRDSVGNEQFF. DNA for the CDR3: TGCGCCAGCAGCTTGGGCTCCCGGGATTCAGTGGGGAATGAGCAGTTCTTC. The variable domain in full, completed from reference TRBV5-1 and TRBJ2-1, reads KAGVTQTPRYLIKTRGQQVTLSCSPISGHRSVSWYQQTPGQGLQFLFEYFSETQRNKGNFPGRFSGRQFSNSRSEMNVSTLELGDSALYLCASSLGSRDSVGNEQFFGPGTRLTVL.

This clonotype was seen repeatedly, ten times or more. The V call is TRBV12-5, the J call TRBJ1-1, with a weak D call TRBD1 (5 bases). Trimming stripped 1 base from V and 11 bases from J, with 17 bases between. The length of the CDR3 is 14 residues. Germline CDR1 LGHNT, CDR2 FRNRAP. CDR3 region: CASGLAPGGGEAFF. CDR3 sequence (DNA): TGTGCTAGTGGTTTGGCCCCTGGGGGGGGAGAGGCTTTCTTT.

Many counts were recorded for this clonotype. The chain has TRBV24-1 and TRBJ2-1; D gene ambiguous. The CDR3 is 13 amino acids. V dropped 4 bases and J dropped 4 bases, with 7 bases sitting between them. Germline CDR1 is KGHDR and CDR2 is SFDVKD. The CDR3 protein is CATSEGAYNEQFF. CDR3 bases: TGTGCCACCAGTGAAGGAGCTTACAATGAGCAGTTCTTC.

This clonotype was observed a handful of times. This chain joins TRBV10-3 and TRBJ2-7, with 10 bases identical to TRBD2. Germline CDR1 reads ENHRY; CDR2 reads SYGVKD. The V gene end was trimmed by 2 bases and the J gene end by 1 base; junction bases not matched to a gene: 2. There are 15 residues in the CDR3. This CDR3 is CAISERTSGSYEQYV. The DNA for the CDR3 is TGTGCCATCAGTGAGAGGACTAGCGGATCCTACGAGCAGTACGTC.

The count of this clonotype is one. The chain is built from TRBV12-3 or TRBV12-4 and TRBJ2-3; 7 positions agree with TRBD2. Germline trimming cut 6 bases from V and 4 bases from J; bases unmatched to any gene: 10. The CDR3 has 15 residues. The CDR3 loop is CASSLSLTSPDTQYF. The CDR3 nucleotides are TGTGCCAGCAGCCTAAGCCTGACTAGCCCAGATACGCAGTATTTT.

The table lists this clonotype with a few counts. The chain carries TRBV6-5 and TRBJ2-7, with D perhaps matching TRBD1 or TRBD2 (5 bases each). Germline-derived CDR1 and CDR2 are MNHEY and SVGAGI. There are 15 residues in the CDR3. The V end lost 4 bases, the J end lost 5 bases, and 18 bases lay between the germline ends. The CDR3 region has the DNA TGTGCCAGCAGTTCACCGGGACGGCCATGCGACGAGCAGTACGTC. The encoded protein is CASSSPGRPCDEQYV.

This clonotype has a handful of counts. This sequence joins TRBV20-1 and TRBJ2-3; D is possibly TRBD1 (5 bases). Trimming stripped 7 bases from V and 4 bases from J, with 15 bases between. The CDR3 has 13 amino acids. The germline V gene has CDR1 DFQATT and CDR2 SNEGSKA (reference sequence). For the CDR3, the DNA is TGCAGTGTCGGCGGCAGGGCACCAGATACGCAGTATTTT. Translating it yields CSVGGRAPDTQYF.

In this sample, this clonotype turned up a few times. The CDR3 coding sequence is TGTGCCAGCAGCCTGCAGACGATCTCTGGGGCCAACGTCCTGACTTTC. This gives the protein CASSLQTISGANVLTF. This chain links TRBV7-8 with TRBJ2-6, with D uncertain. The CDR3 is made up of 16 amino acids. V was pared by 5 bases and J by 0 bases, with 11 bases between. Per germline, CDR1 SGHVS and CDR2 FQNEAQ.

A few counts support this clonotype. Written as DNA, the CDR3 is TGTGCCAGCAGCCCCCGAGTAGATAACTTGGAGACCCAGTACTTC. Translating gives CASSPRVDNLETQYF. The chain uses TRBV5-5 and TRBJ2-5; D is unclear. The CDR3 runs 15 residues. Germline assignment: CDR1 SGHKS and CDR2 YYEKEE (reference sequence). V was shortened by 4 bases and J by 5 bases, with 18 bases between the two germline ends. The full variable domain, completed using reference TRBV5-5 and TRBJ2-5, is DAGVTQSPTHLIKTRGQQVTLRCSPISGHKSVSWYQQVLGQGPQFIFQYYEKEERGRGNFPDRFSARQFPNYSSELNVNALLLGDSALYLCASSPRVDNLETQYFGPGTRLLVL.

This clonotype was recorded at least ten times. CDR3: CASSLWGEANQPQHF. The CDR3 DNA follows: TGTGCCAGCAGCTTATGGGGCGAAGCCAATCAGCCCCAGCATTTT. The chain recombines TRBV5-5 with TRBJ1-5, with D possibly TRBD1 on 5 matching bases. With 2 bases removed from V and 3 bases from J, the gap between germline ends came to 12 bases. CDR1 and CDR2 from the germline V gene are SGHKS and YYEKEE (reference sequence). This CDR3 contains 15 residues.

The rearrangement joins TRBV5-1 to TRBJ2-3; tentatively, D is TRBD2 (6 bases). Looked up from germline, CDR1 is SGHRS and CDR2 is YFSETQ. The CDR3 loop spans 13 amino acids. Trimming pared 4 bases from V and 5 bases from J, leaving 11 bases between. CDR3: CASSATSGDTQYF. The CDR3 region has the DNA TGCGCCAGCAGCGCGACTAGTGGAGATACGCAGTATTTT.

This clonotype occurred a few times. The CDR3, as DNA: TGTGCCACCAGTACTGGTGGGTCCCACGGATGGGAGACCCAGTACTTC. Its translation is CATSTGGSHGWETQYF. This chain joins TRBV24-1 and TRBJ2-5; unclear D gene. V gave up 6 bases and J gave up 5 bases, with 21 bases separating them. In germline, CDR1 is KGHDR, CDR2 SFDVKD. The CDR3 is 16 amino acids.

The chain employs TRBV12-3 or TRBV12-4 and TRBJ1-5; D remains unclear. The CDR3 contains 13 residues. Trimming cost V 3 bases and J 7 bases, with 10 bases left between them. Here the CDR3 DNA reads TGTGCCAGCAGTTTCAGCCTTAAACAGCCCCAGCATTTT. This encodes CASSFSLKQPQHF.

This clonotype was recorded a few times. The chain couples TRBV5-1 to TRBJ1-5; D remains unclear. V gave up 5 bases and J gave up 4 bases, with 16 bases separating them. This CDR3 region has 15 residues. From germline, CDR1 is SGHRS and CDR2 YFSETQ. CDR3: CASRLTGDVNQPQHF. Written as DNA, the CDR3 is TGCGCCAGCAGACTGACTGGAGACGTAAATCAGCCCCAGCATTTT.

The rearrangement links TRBV4-1 to TRBJ2-5, with 7 positions matching TRBD1. V was pared by 1 base and J by 2 bases, with 7 bases of the junction left unmatched. The CDR3 has 16 amino acids. Germline V gene data show CDR1 as MGHRA and CDR2 as YSYEKL. The CDR3 bases are TGCGCCAGCAGCCAAGTGTGGGTCAGGGGGCAAGAGACCCAGTACTTC. Amino acid sequence: CASSQVWVRGQETQYF.

V is TRBV3-1 and J is TRBJ1-2; a weak D match, TRBD1 (5 bases). V lost 3 bases to trimming and J lost 5 bases, with 13 bases between them. This CDR3 contains 14 residues. Per the germline V gene, CDR1 is LGHDT and CDR2 is YNNKEL (reference sequence). For the CDR3, the DNA is TGTGCCAGCAGCCACTCCGGGACGAAGTATGGCTACACCTTC. As protein: CASSHSGTKYGYTF.

The chain couples TRBV5-1 to TRBJ2-5, with D unresolved. V lost 1 base and J 5 bases, leaving 15 bases between the germline ends. CDR1 is SGHRS and CDR2 is YFSETQ in the germline V gene. The CDR3 consists of 15 residues. The CDR3 DNA is TGCGCCAGCAGCTTGATTCCCTCTCAGGTGGAGACCCAGTACTTC. Translated, it gives CASSLIPSQVETQYF.

This clonotype was counted between two and nine times. The chain links TRBV5-8 to TRBJ1-5; D is unclear. V was trimmed by 7 bases and J by 3 bases, leaving 17 bases between them. Germline V lookup: CDR1 SGHTS, CDR2 YDEGEE. This CDR3 has 15 amino acids. CDR3 DNA: TGTGCCAGCTTGAGGACTCTCAATATCAATCAGCCCCAGCATTTT. Its protein is CASLRTLNINQPQHF.

Only a few counts were recorded for this clonotype. The V and J genes are TRBV11-2 and TRBJ2-2; D is ambiguous. CDR3 length equals 16 residues. V gave up 5 bases and J gave up 4 bases, with 17 bases separating them. Germline loops: CDR1 SGHAT, CDR2 FQNNGV. The CDR3 sequence is CASSPPYGLRTGELFF. CDR3 coding DNA: TGTGCCAGCAGCCCACCGTACGGGTTACGCACCGGGGAGCTGTTTTTT. Full variable domain (outside the CDR3, taken from reference TRBV11-2 and TRBJ2-2): EAGVAQSPRYKIIEKRQSVAFWCNPISGHATLYWYQQILGQGPKLLIQFQNNGVVDDSQLPKDRFSAERLKGVDSTLKIQPAKLEDSAVYLCASSPPYGLRTGELFFGEGSRLTVL.

Only a few counts were recorded for this clonotype. This chain links TRBV28 with TRBJ1-5; D unresolved. This CDR3 comprises 18 residues. Trimming took 10 bases from V and 1 from J, leaving 26 bases between them. Germline V CDR1 and CDR2: MDHEN, SYDVKM. CDR3 nucleotide sequence: TGTGCCACCAGAACGGCCCCTGGCGGTCTTGCGAGCAATCAGCCCCAGCATTTT. It encodes CATRTAPGGLASNQPQHF. Full variable domain (missing parts from reference TRBV28 and TRBJ1-5): DVKVTQSSRYLVKRTGEKVFLECVQDMDHENMFWYRQDPGLGLRLIYFSYDVKMKEKGDIPEGYSVSREKKERFSLILESASTNQTSMYLCATRTAPGGLASNQPQHFGDGTRLSIL.